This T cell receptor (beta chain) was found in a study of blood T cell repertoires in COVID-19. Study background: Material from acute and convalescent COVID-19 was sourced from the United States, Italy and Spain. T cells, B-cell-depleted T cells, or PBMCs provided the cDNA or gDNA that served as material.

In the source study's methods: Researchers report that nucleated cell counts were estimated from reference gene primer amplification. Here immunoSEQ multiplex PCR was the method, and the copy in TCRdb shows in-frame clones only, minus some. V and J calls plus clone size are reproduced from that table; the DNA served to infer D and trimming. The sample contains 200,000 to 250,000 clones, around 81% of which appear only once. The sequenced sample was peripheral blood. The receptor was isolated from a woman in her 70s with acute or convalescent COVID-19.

The CDR3 sequence is CASILRVDNEQYV. DNA of the CDR3: TGTGCCAGCATTCTCAGGGTGGACAACGAGCAGTACGTC. This chain joins TRBV6-5 and TRBJ2-7; possibly TRBD1 for D (5 bases). Trimming pared 7 bases from V and 5 bases from J, leaving 15 bases between. In germline, CDR1 is MNHEY, CDR2 SVGAGI. CDR3 length: 13 amino acids.